This T cell receptor beta chain is from a study of vaccination effects on CD4 cells after COVID-19. Looking at the study overall: Pre-vaccine samples were drawn 16 days and one week before the first dose. Study-wide points: Limitations: small convalescent group and missing early post-infection timepoints. Marked contraction was observed in infection-induced and vaccine-induced clones late after vaccination.

The CDR3 is made up of 15 amino acids. Germline-derived CDR1 and CDR2 are SGHNT and YENEEA. The V segment lost 3 bases and the J segment 7 bases; nucleotides outside the gene matches: 7. Assay used: immunoSEQ multiplex PCR; TCRdb lists only in-frame clones, some missing. The repertoire holds fewer than 25,000 clones, with 65% to 85% as singletons. Sequencing in the ViraFEST assay came after antigen-specific CD4+ T cells had been expanded with viral peptide pools, which were used to stimulate PBMC. CD4+ T cell isolation took place after less than 13 days of culture. This individual tested PCR-positive for SARS-CoV-2 infection between March and December 2020. Culturing of 2 million to 2.5 million PBMC per well took place with about 9 IU/ml IL-2 and approximately 9.1 ug/ml peptides. This clone has a single count. The antigen is unknown.

The sample consisted of CD4+ T cells from PBMCs cultured with SARS-CoV-2 spike peptides, taken before COVID-19 vaccination. The receptor was isolated from a human donor who had a prior SARS-CoV-2 infection. The chain has TRBV11-3 and TRBJ2-1; TRBD1 matches 9 bases. Written as DNA, the CDR3 is TGTGCCAGCAGCTTTACAGGGGGCGGCTATAATGAGCAGTTCTTC. Translated: CASSFTGGGYNEQFF.